The subject of this entry is one T cell receptor (beta chain). The antigen is not known. All TRB cDNA libraries came from 5' RACE performed with UMI labels. TCRdb reprocessed the 5' RACE reads, with one entry per CDR3 protein and no DNA. The table lists under 70,000 distinct CDR3 sequences. The data were obtained in a study of CXCR3-negative and CXCR3-positive naive CD8 T cells. The study's findings and limits: The TRB CDR3s that CXCR3-positive naive cells carried were more hydrophobic than those of CXCR3-negative naive cells. Naive subsets displayed similar surface CD5, and TCR strength was inferred from TRB CDR3 properties. Naive cells used TRBV-TRBJ genes in much the same way whether CXCR3-negative or CXCR3-positive; memory cells did not.

Researchers reported sorting every CD8+ T cell subset in triplicate, roughly 300,000 cells per sort. Naivety in CD8+ T cells corresponded to a CD45RO-CCR7+CD27+CD95- phenotype. The germline V gene encodes CDR1 LNHDA and CDR2 SQIVND (reference sequence). This CDR3 region has 12 residues. This clonotype was sampled from a human donor in good health. Some clones in this sample may be carry-over from other donors' samples. The rearrangement joins TRBV19 to TRBJ2-1. Sequencing was done on a sample of naive CXCR3+ CD8+ T cells from blood. The subset is: CD45RO-CCR7+CD27+CD95- naive CD8+ T cells expressing CXCR3 (TNR3+). CDR3 sequence: CASSIWVDEQFF.